The clone carrying this TCR beta chain was recorded at least ten times. Its cognate antigen is unknown. The data are from a study of breast tumors, draining lymph nodes, adjacent tissues. TCRdb re-called the multiplex PCR reads with MiXCR, one entry per CDR3 protein. The table records some 120,000 distinct CDR3 sequences, approximately 20% of them present only once. Breast cancer patients provided tissue from their axillary draining lymph nodes. General study findings and limits: Tumors had less TCR diversity than lymph nodes, more than nontumor tissue. Tumor and nontumor repertoires were significantly more similar in luminal-like than in basal-like breast cancer. The lymph node origin of tumor T cells was framed as consistent with a hypothesis, not demonstrated. Data fit most tumor T cells coming from lymph node, expanding in tumor.

The CDR3 extends over 13 amino acids. The V gene's germline CDR1 is LNHDA and CDR2 SQIVND (reference sequence). The V end was cut by 4 bases, the J end by 5 bases, with 8 bases between. This TCR derives from a female donor with breast cancer. Some clones in this sample may be carry-over from other donors' samples. Sequenced: axillary lymph node tissue. The chain is built from TRBV19 and TRBJ2-2; D unresolved. CDR3 in amino acids: CASSKSKTGELFF. In DNA form, the CDR3 reads TGTGCCAGTAGTAAGAGCAAGACCGGGGAGCTGTTTTTT.